This T cell receptor (beta chain) is from a study of patients and donors after allogeneic stem cell transplantation. Germline CDR1 is MGHDK and CDR2 is SYGVNS. V was pared by 4 bases and J by 11 bases, with 17 bases between. The CDR3 is 13 residues long. One entry per CDR3 protein, called by TCRdb with MiXCR from the RT-PCR reads. Of 390,000 or so distinct CDR3 sequences in the sample, roughly 17% were seen once. The source material was blood, either unsorted or a sorted T cell fraction (not recorded which). This TCR derives from a human donor who was either an allogeneic HSCT recipient or a stem cell or donor lymphocyte infusion donor (not recorded which). It is not recorded whose cells these are; they may come from a transplant donor. The gene calls are TRBV25-1 and TRBJ1-2; D uncertain. CDR3 loop: CASSGGNKWLYTF. CDR3 sequence (DNA): TGTGCCAGCAGTGGGGGAAATAAGTGGCTATACACCTTC.